These T cell receptor beta chains were read from a single sample in a study of beta chain features in type 1 diabetes. Method: immunoSEQ multiplex PCR; TCRdb's copy keeps in-frame clones and lacks some. The sample shows more than 250,000 clones, approximately 20% of them seen only once. The specimen sequenced was naive CD4+ T cells from blood. The receptors stem from a woman between 35 and 50 years old with type 1 diabetes. The CDR3 runs from the conserved cysteine through the conserved F or W. Some rows have no size entry. The others give once, few or many, or a class for an expanded clone.

clone size | V gene | CDR3 protein
NA | TRBV28 | CASSLGGGRNQPQHF
few | TRBV6-4 | CASSEQVYNEQFF
NA | TRBV7-2 | CASSFLSGATYGYTF
few | TRBV7-2 | CASSFLQGDTQYF
few | TRBV28 | CASDRGNQPQHF
NA | TRBV30 | CAWSVLTGDNQPQHF
few | TRBV30 | CAWSPGQKETQYF
NA | TRBV29-1 | CSGTVSYEQYF
NA | TRBV25-1 | CASRGQPYQPQHF
few | TRBV25-1 | CASRQGYTEAFF
NA | TRBV5-4 | CASLAGSNTGELFF
few | TRBV28 | CASGITGELYGYTF
few | TRBV2 | CASIEGSGIEKLFF
NA | TRBV29-1 | CSAPVGNTIYF
few | TRBV29-1 | CSLDRGTEAFF
NA | TRBV19 | CASSTADSGPIQYF
NA | TRBV2 | CASGQVPVEETQYF
NA | TRBV4-3 | CASSQDYGGASYEQYF
few | TRBV29-1 | CSVEDRGNSYEQYF
few | TRBV30 | CASQVSGANVLTF
few | TRBV2 | CASWGRVETQYF
few | TRBV7-2 | CASSPREDFGNQPQHF
few | TRBV7-2 | CASRSSGANVLTF
few | TRBV29-1 | CSAGLNHYEQYF
NA | TRBV9 | CASSVELAGEDTQYF
NA | TRBV19 | CASSAIQGEAFF
once | TRBV13 | CASSNRQGHGYTF
few | TRBV7-9 | CASSRTGANSPLHF
few | TRBV28 | CASIRGGSSYNEQFF
NA | TRBV5-4 | CASSLGQNLQETQYF
NA | TRBV28 | CASSLSLAATDTQYF
NA | TRBV18 | CASSPLTSGYNEQFF